Described below is a single TCR beta chain sequence and its context. Its antigen is not identified. This sample was taken from a study of persistence of HIV-infected CD4 T cells. The libraries were made with immunoSEQ version 4 in survey mode. Repertoires were generated with immunoSEQ multiplex PCR, while TCRdb's copy carries only in-frame clones and drops some. Of about 40,000 clones listed, around 78% are singletons. Trimming cost V 7 bases and J 4 bases, with 13 bases left between them. The germline V gene encodes CDR1 SNHLY and CDR2 FYNNEI. The CDR3 sequence is 13 residues long. Cells were stimulated with overlapping HIV-1 Gag 15-mer peptides. Sorted nonresponding memory CD4+ T cells were CD40L-negative, CD69-negative, CD45RO-high. An approximately 19-hour stimulation of CD8-depleted PBMCs used anti-CD28/CD49d costimulation, CD40-blocking antibody and enfuvirtide.

The clonotype originates from an adult man with HIV who was CMV-seropositive. This specimen consisted of CD4+ T cells sorted from PBMCs after approximately 19-hour stimulation, obtained from a patient who received antiretroviral therapy. The chain joins TRBV2 to TRBJ1-1; TRBD1 might be the D (6 bases). This chain's CDR3 is CASIRGGSTEAFF. CDR3 in DNA: TGTGCCAGCATAAGGGGGGGTAGCACTGAAGCTTTCTTT.